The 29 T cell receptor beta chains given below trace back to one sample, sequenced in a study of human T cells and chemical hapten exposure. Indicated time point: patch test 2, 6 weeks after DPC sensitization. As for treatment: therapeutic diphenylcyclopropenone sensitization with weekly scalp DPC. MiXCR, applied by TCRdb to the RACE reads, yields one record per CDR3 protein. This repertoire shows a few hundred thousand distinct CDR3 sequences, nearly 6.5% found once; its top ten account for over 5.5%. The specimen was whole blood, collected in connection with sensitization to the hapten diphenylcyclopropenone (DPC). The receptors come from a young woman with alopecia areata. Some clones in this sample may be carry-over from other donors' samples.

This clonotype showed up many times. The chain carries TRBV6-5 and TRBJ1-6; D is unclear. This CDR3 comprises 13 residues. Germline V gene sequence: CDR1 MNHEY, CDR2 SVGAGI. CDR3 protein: CAGGSAYNSPLHF. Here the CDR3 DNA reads TGTGCGGGTGGCAGTGCTTATAATTCACCCCTCCACTTT.

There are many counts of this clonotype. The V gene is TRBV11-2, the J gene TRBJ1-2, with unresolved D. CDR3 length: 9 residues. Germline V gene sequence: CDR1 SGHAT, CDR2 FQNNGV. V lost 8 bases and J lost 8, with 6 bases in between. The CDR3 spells CASENGYTF. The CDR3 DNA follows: TGTGCCAGCGAGAACGGCTACACCTTC.

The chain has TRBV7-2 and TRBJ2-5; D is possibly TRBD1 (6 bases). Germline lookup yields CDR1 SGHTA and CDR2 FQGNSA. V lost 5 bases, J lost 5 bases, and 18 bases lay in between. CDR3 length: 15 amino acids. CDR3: CASSLRGTSTETQYF. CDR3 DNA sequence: TGTGCCAGCAGCCTAAGGGGGACGTCCACTGAGACCCAGTACTTC.

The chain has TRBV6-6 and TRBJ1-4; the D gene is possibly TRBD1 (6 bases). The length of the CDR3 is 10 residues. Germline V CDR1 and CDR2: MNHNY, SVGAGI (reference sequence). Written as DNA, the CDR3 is TGTGCGACAGGATATGAAAAACTGTTTTTT. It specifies CATGYEKLFF.

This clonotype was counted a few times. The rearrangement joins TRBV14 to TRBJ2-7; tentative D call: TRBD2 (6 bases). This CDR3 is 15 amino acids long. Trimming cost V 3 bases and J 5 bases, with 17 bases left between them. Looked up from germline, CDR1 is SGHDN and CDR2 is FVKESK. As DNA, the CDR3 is TGTGCCAGCAGCCATACGGAGGGAACTTGGGACGAGCAGTACTTC. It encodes CASSHTEGTWDEQYF.

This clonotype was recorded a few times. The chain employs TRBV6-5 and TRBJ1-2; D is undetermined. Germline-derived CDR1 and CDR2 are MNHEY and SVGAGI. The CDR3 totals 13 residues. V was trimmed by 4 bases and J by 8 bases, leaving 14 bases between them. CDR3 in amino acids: CASSLVGSGGYTF. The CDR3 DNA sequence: TGTGCCAGCAGTTTAGTAGGGTCTGGGGGCTACACCTTC.

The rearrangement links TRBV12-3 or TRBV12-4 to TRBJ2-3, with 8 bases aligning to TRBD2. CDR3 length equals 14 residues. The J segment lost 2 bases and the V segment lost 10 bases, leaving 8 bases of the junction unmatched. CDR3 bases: TGTGCCAACACTGGCGGGGGGAACACAGATACGCAGTATTTT. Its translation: CANTGGGNTDTQYF.

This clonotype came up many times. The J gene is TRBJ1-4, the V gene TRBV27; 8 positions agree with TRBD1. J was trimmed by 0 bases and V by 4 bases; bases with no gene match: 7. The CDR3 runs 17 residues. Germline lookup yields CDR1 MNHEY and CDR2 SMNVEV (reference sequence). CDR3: CASSSGTGRSTNEKLFF. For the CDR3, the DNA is TGTGCCAGCAGTTCCGGGACAGGCCGATCAACTAATGAAAAACTGTTTTTT.

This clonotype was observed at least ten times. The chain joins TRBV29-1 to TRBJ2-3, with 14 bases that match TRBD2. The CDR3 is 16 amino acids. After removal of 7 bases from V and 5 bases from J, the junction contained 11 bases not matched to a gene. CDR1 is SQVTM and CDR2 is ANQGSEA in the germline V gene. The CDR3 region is CSALPGLAGEGDTQYF. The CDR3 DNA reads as TGCAGCGCTTTACCGGGACTAGCGGGGGAGGGAGATACGCAGTATTTT.

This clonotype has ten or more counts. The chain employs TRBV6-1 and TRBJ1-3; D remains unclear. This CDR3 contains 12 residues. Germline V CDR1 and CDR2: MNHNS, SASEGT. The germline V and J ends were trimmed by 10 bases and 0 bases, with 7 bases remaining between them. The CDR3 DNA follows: TGTGCCATCTCGAGCTCTGGAAACACCATATATTTT. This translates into CAISSSGNTIYF.

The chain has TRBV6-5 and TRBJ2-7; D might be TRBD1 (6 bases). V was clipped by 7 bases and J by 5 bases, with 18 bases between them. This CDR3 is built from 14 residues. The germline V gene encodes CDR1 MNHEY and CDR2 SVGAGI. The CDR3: CASTKTGSGDEQYF. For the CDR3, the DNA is TGTGCCAGCACCAAAACAGGGTCCGGAGACGAGCAGTACTTC.

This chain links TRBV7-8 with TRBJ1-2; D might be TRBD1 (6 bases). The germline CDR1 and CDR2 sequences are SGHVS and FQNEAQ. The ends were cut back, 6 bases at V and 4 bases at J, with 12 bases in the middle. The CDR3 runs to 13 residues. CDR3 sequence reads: CASRTTGSYGYTF. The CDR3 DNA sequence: TGTGCCAGCAGGACCACAGGGTCCTATGGCTACACCTTC.

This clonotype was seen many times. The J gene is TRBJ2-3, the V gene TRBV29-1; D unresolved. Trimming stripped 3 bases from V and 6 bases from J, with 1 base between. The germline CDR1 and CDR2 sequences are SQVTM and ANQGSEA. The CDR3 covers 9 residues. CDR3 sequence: CSVEDTQYF. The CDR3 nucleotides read TGCAGCGTTGAGGATACGCAGTATTTT.

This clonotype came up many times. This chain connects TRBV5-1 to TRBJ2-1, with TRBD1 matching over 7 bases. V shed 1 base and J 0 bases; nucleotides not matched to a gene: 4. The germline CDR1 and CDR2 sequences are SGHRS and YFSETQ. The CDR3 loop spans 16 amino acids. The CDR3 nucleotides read TGCGCCAGCAGCTTGACGGGACAGACCTCCTACAATGAGCAGTTCTTC. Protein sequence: CASSLTGQTSYNEQFF. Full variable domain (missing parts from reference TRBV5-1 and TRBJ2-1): KAGVTQTPRYLIKTRGQQVTLSCSPISGHRSVSWYQQTPGQGLQFLFEYFSETQRNKGNFPGRFSGRQFSNSRSEMNVSTLELGDSALYLCASSLTGQTSYNEQFFGPGTRLTVL.

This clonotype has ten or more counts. The DNA of the CDR3 is TGTGCCAGCAGCTTGACAGGGGATTTATATGGCTACACCTTC. The encoded protein is CASSLTGDLYGYTF. The J gene is TRBJ1-2, the V gene TRBV7-2; 8 bases fit TRBD1. The CDR3 has 14 residues. Germline trimming cut 3 bases from V and 5 bases from J; bases unmatched to any gene: 5. Per the germline V gene, CDR1 is SGHTA and CDR2 is FQGNSA.

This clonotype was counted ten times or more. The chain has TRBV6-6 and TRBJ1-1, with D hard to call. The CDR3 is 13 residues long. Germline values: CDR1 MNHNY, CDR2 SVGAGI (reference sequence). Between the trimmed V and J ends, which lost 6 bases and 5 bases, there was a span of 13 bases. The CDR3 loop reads CASSLDGDTEAFF. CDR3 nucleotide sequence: TGTGCCAGCAGCCTTGACGGGGATACTGAAGCTTTCTTT.

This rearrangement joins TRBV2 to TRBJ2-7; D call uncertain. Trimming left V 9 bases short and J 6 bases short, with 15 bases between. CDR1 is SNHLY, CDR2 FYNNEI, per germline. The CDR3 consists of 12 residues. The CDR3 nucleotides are TGTGCCAGTAGCCTGCCCATGGGCGAGCAGTACTTC. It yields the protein CASSLPMGEQYF.

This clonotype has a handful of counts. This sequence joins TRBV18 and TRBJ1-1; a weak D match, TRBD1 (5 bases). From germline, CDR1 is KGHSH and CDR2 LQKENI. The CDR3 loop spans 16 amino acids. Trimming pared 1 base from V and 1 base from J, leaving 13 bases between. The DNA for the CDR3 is TGTGCCAGCTCACCACTCGGCCCAGGGACGAACACTGAAGCTTTCTTT. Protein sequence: CASSPLGPGTNTEAFF.

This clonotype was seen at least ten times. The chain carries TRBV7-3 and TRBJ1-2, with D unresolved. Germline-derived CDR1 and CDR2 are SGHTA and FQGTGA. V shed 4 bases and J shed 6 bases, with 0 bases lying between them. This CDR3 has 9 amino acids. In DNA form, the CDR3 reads TGTGCCAGCAGCTATGGCTACACCTTC. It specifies CASSYGYTF.

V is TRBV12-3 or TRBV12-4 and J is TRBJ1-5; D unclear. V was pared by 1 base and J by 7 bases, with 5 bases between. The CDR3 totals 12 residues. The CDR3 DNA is TGTGCCAGCAGTTTAGTTTACCAGCCCCAGCATTTT. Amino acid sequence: CASSLVYQPQHF.

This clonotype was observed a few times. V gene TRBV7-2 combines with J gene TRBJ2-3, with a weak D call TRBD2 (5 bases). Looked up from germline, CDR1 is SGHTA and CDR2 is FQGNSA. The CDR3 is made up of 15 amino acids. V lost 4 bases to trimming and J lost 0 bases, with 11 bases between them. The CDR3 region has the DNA TGTGCCAGCAGCTCCACTAGGGTTAGCACAGATACGCAGTATTTT. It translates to CASSSTRVSTDTQYF.

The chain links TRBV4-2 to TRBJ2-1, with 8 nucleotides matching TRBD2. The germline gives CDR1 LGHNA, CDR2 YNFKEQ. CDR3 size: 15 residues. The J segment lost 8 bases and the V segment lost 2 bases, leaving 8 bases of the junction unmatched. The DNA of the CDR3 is TGTGCCAGCAGCCAACCACTAGCGGTCGACGATGAGCAGTTCTTC. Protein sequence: CASSQPLAVDDEQFF.

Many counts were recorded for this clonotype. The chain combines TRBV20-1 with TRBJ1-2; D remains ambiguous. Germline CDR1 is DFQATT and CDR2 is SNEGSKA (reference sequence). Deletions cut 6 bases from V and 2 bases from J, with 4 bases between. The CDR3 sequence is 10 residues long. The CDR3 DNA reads TGCAGTGCAACGAACTATGGCTACACCTTC. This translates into CSATNYGYTF.

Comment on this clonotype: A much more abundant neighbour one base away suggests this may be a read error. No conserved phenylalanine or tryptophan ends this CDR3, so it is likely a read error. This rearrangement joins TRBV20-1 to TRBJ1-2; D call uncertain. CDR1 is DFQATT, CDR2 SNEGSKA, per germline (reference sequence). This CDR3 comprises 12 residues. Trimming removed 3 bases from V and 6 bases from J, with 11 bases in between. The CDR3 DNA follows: TGCAGTGCTAGGAGGGAAGAGAATGGCTACACCTAC. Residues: CSARREENGYTY.

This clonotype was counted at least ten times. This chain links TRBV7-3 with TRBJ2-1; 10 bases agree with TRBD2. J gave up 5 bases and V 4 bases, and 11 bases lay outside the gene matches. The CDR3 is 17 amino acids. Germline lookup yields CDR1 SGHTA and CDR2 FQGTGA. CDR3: CASSSTGLAGAHNEQFF. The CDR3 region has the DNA TGTGCCAGCAGCTCGACGGGCCTAGCGGGGGCCCACAATGAGCAGTTCTTC.

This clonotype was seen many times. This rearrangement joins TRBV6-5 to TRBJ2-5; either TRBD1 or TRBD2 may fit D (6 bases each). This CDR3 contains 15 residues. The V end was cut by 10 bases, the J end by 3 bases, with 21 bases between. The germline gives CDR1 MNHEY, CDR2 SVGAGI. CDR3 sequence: CATTVRGGGKETQYF. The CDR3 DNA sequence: TGTGCCACGACCGTCAGGGGAGGAGGGAAAGAGACCCAGTACTTC.

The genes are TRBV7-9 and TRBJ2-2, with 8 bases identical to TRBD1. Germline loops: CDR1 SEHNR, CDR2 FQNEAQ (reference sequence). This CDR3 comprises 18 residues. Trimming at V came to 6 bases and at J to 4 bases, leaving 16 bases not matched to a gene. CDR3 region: CASSPGTGSFDGTGELFF. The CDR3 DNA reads TGTGCCAGCAGTCCGGGGACAGGCAGTTTTGATGGCACCGGGGAGCTGTTTTTT.

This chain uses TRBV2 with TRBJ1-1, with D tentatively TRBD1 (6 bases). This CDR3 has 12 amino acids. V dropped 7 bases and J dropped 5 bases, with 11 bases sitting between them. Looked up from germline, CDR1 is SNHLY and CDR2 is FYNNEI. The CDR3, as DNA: TGTGCCAGCAACCCCAGGGGAACTGAAGCTTTCTTT. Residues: CASNPRGTEAFF.

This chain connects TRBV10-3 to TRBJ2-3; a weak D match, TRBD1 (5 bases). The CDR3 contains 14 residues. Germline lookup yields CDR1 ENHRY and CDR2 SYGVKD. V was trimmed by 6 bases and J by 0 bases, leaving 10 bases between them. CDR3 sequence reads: CAIRVGQSTDTQYF. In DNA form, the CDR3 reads TGTGCCATCAGGGTGGGGCAGAGCACAGATACGCAGTATTTT.